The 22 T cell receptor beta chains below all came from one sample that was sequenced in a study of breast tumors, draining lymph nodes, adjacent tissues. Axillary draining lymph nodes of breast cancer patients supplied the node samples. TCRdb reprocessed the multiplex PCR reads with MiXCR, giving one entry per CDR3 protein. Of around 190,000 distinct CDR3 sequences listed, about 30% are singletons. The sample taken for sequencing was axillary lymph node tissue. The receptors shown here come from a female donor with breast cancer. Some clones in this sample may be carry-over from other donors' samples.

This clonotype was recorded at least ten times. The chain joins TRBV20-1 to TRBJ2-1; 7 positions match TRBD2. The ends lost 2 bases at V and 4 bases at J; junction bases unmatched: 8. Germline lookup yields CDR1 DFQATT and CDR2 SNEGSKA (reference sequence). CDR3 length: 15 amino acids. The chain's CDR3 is CSARPGLEVYNEQFF. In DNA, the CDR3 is TGCAGTGCTAGACCTGGACTAGAGGTGTACAATGAGCAGTTCTTC.

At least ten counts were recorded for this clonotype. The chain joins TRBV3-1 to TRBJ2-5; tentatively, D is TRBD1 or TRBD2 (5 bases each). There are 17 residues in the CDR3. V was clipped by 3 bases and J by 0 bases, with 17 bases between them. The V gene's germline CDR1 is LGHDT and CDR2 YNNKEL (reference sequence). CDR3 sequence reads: CASSQGDGSLYQETQYF. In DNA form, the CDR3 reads TGTGCCAGCAGCCAGGGGGACGGATCCCTGTACCAAGAGACCCAGTACTTC.

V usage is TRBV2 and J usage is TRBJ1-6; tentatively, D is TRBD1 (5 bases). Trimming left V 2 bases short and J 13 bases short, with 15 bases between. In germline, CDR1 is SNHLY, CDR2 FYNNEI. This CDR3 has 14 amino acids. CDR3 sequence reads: CASSERGAGGPLHF. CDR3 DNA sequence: TGTGCCAGCAGTGAACGAGGCGCGGGGGGGCCCCTCCACTTT.

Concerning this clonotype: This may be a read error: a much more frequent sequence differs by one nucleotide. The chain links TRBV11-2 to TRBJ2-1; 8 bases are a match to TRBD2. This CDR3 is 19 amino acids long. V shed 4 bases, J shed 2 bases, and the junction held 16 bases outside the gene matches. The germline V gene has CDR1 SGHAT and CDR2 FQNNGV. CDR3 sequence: CASSYHPGTSSGAYNEQFF. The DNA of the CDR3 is TGTGCCAGCAGCTACCACCCCGGCACAAGTAGCGGGGCCTACAATGAGCAGTTCTTC.

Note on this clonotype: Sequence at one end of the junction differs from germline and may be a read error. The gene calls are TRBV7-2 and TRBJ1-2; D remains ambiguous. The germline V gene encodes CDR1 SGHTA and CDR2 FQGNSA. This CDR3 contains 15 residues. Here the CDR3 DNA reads TGTGCCAGCAGCTTAGCGATACGGTTAAACTATGGCTACCCCTTC. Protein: CASSLAIRLNYGYPF. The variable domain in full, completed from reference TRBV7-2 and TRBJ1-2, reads GAGVSQSPSNKVTEKGKDVELRCDPISGHTALYWYRQSLGQGLEFLIYFQGNSAPDKSGLPSDRFSAERTGGSVSTLTIQRTQQEDSAVYLCASSLAIRLNYGYPFGSGTRLTVV.

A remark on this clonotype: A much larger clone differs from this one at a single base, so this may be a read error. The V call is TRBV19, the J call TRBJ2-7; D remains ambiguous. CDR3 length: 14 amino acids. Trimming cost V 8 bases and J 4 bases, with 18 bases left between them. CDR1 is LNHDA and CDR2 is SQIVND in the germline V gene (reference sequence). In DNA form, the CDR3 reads TGTGCCAGTGGTAGCTTTTCTCCTGGGTACGAGCAGTACTTC. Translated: CASGSFSPGYEQYF.

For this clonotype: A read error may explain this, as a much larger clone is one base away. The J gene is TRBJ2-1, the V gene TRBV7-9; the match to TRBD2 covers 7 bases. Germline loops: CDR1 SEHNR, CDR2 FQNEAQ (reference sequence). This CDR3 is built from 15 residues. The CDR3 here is CASSLVGGRGDEQLF. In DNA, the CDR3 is TGTGCCAGCAGTCTAGTCGGGGGGAGAGGGGATGAGCAGCTCTTC.

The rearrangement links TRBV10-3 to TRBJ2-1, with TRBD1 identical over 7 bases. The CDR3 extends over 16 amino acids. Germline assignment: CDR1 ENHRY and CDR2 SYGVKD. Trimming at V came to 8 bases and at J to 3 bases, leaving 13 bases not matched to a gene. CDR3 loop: CAILHGETGFYNEQFF. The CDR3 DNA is TGTGCCATCCTCCACGGTGAGACAGGGTTCTACAATGAGCAGTTCTTC.

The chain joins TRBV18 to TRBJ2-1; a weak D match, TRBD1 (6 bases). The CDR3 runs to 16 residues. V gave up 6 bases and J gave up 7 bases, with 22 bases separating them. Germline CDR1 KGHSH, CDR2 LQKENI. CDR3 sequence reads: CASSLEQGIGMNEQFF. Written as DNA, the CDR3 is TGTGCCAGCTCGCTCGAACAGGGAATAGGTATGAATGAGCAGTTCTTC.

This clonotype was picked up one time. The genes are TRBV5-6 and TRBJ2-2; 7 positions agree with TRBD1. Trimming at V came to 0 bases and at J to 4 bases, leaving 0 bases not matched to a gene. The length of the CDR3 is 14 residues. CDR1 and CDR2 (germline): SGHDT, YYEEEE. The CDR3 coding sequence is TGTGCCAGCAGCTTGGGGGACAGCACCGGGGAGCTGTTTTTT. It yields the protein CASSLGDSTGELFF.

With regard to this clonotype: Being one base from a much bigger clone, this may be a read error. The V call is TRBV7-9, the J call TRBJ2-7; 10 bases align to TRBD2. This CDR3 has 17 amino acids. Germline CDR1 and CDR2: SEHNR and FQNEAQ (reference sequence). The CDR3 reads CASSPQLTSGSSYQQYF. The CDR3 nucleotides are TGTGCCAGCAGCCCGCAACTGACTAGCGGGTCTTCCTACCAGCAGTACTTC.

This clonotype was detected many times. The CDR3 here is CATRTRAGDTGELFF. CDR3 coding DNA: TGTGCCACCAGAACCAGGGCGGGTGACACCGGGGAGCTGTTTTTT. This rearrangement joins TRBV2 to TRBJ2-2, with D perhaps being TRBD1 or TRBD2 (5 bases each). The CDR3 contains 15 residues. CDR1 and CDR2 (germline): SNHLY, FYNNEI. Trimming stripped 10 bases from V and 3 bases from J, with 18 bases between.

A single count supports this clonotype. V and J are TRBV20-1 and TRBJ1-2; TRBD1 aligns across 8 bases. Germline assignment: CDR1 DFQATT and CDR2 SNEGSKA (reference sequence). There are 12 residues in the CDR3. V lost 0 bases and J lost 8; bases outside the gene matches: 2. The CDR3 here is CSARETGEGYTF. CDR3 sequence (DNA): TGCAGTGCTAGAGAGACAGGGGAAGGCTACACCTTC.

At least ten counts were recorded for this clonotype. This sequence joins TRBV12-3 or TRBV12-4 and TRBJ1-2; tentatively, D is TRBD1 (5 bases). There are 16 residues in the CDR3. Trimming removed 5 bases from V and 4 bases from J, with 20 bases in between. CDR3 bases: TGTGCCAGCAGTCTCACCCCTTGGGACGGACCCTATGGCTACACCTTC. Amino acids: CASSLTPWDGPYGYTF.

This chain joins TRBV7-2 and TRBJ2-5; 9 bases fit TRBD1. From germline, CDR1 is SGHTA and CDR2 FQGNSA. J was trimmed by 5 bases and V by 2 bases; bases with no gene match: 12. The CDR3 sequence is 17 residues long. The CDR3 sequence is CASSLSGTGTPWETQYF. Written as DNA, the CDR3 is TGTGCCAGCAGCTTATCCGGGACAGGGACACCCTGGGAGACCCAGTACTTC.

CDR3 loop: CASRGGTQYF. The CDR3 DNA follows: TGTGCCAGCAGAGGGGGGACCCAGTACTTC. J is TRBJ2-5 and V is TRBV5-4, with D possibly being TRBD1 (6 bases). Germline CDR1 is SGHNT and CDR2 is YYREEE (reference sequence). V was clipped by 5 bases and J by 7 bases, with 6 bases between them. The length of the CDR3 is 10 residues.

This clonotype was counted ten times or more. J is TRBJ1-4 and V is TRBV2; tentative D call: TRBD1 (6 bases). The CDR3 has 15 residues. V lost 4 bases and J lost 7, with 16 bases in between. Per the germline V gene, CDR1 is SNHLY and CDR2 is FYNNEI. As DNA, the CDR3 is TGTGCCAGCAGTGCACAGGGCAACCGGGGTGAAAAACTGTTTTTT. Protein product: CASSAQGNRGEKLFF. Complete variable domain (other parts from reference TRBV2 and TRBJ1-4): EPEVTQTPSHQVTQMGQEVILRCVPISNHLYFYWYRQILGQKVEFLVSFYNNEISEKSEIFDDQFSVERPDGSNFTLKIRSTKLEDSAMYFCASSAQGNRGEKLFFGSGTQLSVL.

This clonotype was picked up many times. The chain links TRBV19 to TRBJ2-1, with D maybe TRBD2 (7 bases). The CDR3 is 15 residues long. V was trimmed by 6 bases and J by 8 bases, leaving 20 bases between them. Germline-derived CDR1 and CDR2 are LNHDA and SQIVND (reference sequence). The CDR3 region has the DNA TGTGCCAGTAGCCCGGACAGCCTGGGAGGGGATGAGCAGTTCTTC. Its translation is CASSPDSLGGDEQFF.

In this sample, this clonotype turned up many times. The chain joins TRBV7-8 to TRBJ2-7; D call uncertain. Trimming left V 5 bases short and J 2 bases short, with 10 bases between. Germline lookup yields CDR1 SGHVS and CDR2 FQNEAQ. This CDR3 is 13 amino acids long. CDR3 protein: CASSPYGPYEQYF. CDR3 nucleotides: TGTGCCAGCAGCCCGTACGGTCCCTACGAGCAGTACTTC.

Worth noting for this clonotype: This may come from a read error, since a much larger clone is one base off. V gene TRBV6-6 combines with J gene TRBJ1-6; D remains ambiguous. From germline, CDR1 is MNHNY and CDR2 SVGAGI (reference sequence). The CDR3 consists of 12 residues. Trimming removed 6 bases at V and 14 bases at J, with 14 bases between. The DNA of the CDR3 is TGTGCCAGCAGCCCCGGGGATCCTACCCTCCACTTT. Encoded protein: CASSPGDPTLHF.

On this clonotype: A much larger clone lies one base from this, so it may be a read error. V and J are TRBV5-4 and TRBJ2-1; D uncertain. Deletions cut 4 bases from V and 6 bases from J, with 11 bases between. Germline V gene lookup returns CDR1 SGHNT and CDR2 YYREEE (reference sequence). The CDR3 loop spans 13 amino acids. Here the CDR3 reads CASSQDLSNEQFF. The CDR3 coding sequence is TGTGCCAGCAGCCAGGATCTCTCCAATGAGCAGTTCTTC. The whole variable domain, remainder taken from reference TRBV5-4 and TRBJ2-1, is ETGVTQSPTHLIKTRGQQVTLRCSSQSGHNTVSWYQQALGQGPQFIFQYYREEENGRGNFPPRFSGLQFPNYSSELNVNALELDDSALYLCASSQDLSNEQFFGPGTRLTVL.

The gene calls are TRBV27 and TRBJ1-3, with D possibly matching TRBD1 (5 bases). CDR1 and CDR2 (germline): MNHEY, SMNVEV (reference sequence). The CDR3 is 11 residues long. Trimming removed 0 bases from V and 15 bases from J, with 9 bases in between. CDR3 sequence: CASSLSGTEYF. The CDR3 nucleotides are TGTGCCAGCAGTTTATCAGGGACCGAATATTTT.